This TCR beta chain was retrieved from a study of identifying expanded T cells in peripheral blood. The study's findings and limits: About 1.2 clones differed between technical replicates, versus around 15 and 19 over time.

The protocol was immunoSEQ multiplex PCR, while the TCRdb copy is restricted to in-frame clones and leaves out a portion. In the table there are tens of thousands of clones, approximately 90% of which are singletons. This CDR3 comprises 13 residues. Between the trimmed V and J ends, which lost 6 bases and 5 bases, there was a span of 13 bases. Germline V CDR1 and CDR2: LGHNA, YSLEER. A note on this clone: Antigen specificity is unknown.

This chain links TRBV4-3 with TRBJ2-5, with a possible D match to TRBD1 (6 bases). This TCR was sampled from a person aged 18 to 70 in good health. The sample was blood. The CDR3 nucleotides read TGCGCCAGCAGTTCAGGGGAACGGGAGACCCAGTACTTC. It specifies CASSSGERETQYF.